The clone carrying this T cell receptor (beta chain) was found a few times. The CD4+ fraction was divided into a CD45RA+ naive subset and a CD45RA-negative memory subset. Produced via immunoSEQ multiplex PCR; TCRdb's table is partial and in-frame only. The data contain about 2.4 million clones, around nine tenths of them singletons. The CDR3 contains 14 residues. Germline CDR1 and CDR2: MDHEN and SYDVKM. V was clipped by 6 bases and J by 0 bases, with 11 bases between them. This record belongs to a study of shared clonotypes between healthy human individuals. Study-wide background: Per-donor plates numbered three CD4 naive, three CD4 memory, two CD8 naive and one CD8 memory.

Sequenced input: naive CD4+ T cells sorted from blood. Subset here: CD45RA+ positively selected. This TCR was sampled from a man younger than 30 in good health. This sequence joins TRBV28 and TRBJ1-1; D call uncertain. CDR3 sequence reads: CASSEHFLNTEAFF. CDR3 sequence (DNA): TGTGCCAGCAGCGAACACTTCTTGAACACTGAAGCTTTCTTT.